The 13 T cell receptor beta chains given below trace back to one sample, sequenced in a study of cytomegalovirus exposure and HLA in healthy donors. In the PCR, 60 Vbeta and 13 Jbeta primers were used. The assay was immunoSEQ multiplex PCR, and TCRdb's table has in-frame clones only and misses some. The table lists about 120,000 clones, about 78% of them singletons. Sequenced material: PBMCs. These receptors came from a man between 25 and 39 years old in good health and CMV-seronegative.

The chain is built from TRBV25-1 and TRBJ2-3, with D maybe TRBD1 (5 bases). This CDR3 region has 13 residues. CDR1 is MGHDK, CDR2 SYGVNS, per germline. Trimming took 6 bases from V and 3 from J, leaving 10 bases between them. The CDR3 reads CASRGRRTDTQYF. The DNA for the CDR3 is TGTGCCAGCAGGGGGCGCCGAACAGATACGCAGTATTTT.

Remarks on this clone: Within the sample, other DNA sequences also encode this same CDR3. This rearrangement joins TRBV5-4 to TRBJ1-2; D perhaps matches TRBD1 (5 bases). The CDR3 runs 14 residues. The germline V gene has CDR1 SGHNT and CDR2 YYREEE (reference sequence). V was pared by 0 bases and J by 3 bases, with 9 bases between. The CDR3 DNA sequence: TGTGCCAGCAGCTTGGGAGACAGAGACTATGGCTACACCTTC. This codes for CASSLGDRDYGYTF.

V gene TRBV7-3 combines with J gene TRBJ2-2, with a possible D match to TRBD1 (5 bases). CDR3 length equals 13 residues. V dropped 5 bases and J dropped 8 bases, with 12 bases sitting between them. Looked up from germline, CDR1 is SGHTA and CDR2 is FQGTGA. The DNA of the CDR3 is TGTGCCAGCAGCCTCAACCGACAGGGGGAGCTGTTTTTT. Its protein is CASSLNRQGELFF. The full variable domain, its missing parts supplied by reference TRBV7-3 and TRBJ2-2, is GAGVSQTPSNKVTEKGKYVELRCDPISGHTALYWYRQSLGQGPEFLIYFQGTGAADDSGLPNDRFFAVRPEGSVSTLKIQRTERGDSAVYLCASSLNRQGELFFGEGSRLTVL.

CDR3 bases: TGTGCCTGGACAGGGGCGAGGATACCGGGACAGGGGTTGGTTGAAGCTTTCTTT. Encoded protein: CAWTGARIPGQGLVEAFF. V gene TRBV30 combines with J gene TRBJ1-1, with 10 nucleotides matching TRBD1. CDR1 and CDR2 from the germline V gene are GTSNPN and SVGIG (reference sequence). This CDR3 is 18 amino acids long. The trim removed 4 bases at V and 7 bases at J, leaving 21 bases unmatched.

The gene calls are TRBV21-1 and TRBJ2-5; the table's D call TRBD1 went unverified against the DNA. The J call may be mistaken, given a closer DNA end match to TRBJ2-7. TRBV21-1 is recorded as a pseudogene. The CDR3 has 15 residues. The CDR3 loop reads CASSKEEETGYEQYF. CDR3 in DNA: TGTGCCAGCAGCAAAGAGGAAGAGACAGGCTACGAGCAGTACTTC.

This sequence joins TRBV10-1 and TRBJ2-1, with 9 bases identical to TRBD1. V was clipped by 3 bases and J by 3 bases; unmatched bases: 12. This CDR3 contains 18 residues. Germline V gene data show CDR1 as WNHNN and CDR2 as SYGVQD (reference sequence). This CDR3 reads CASSDVLGGTGFYNEQFF. CDR3 bases: TGCGCCAGCAGTGATGTTTTGGGGGGGACAGGGTTCTACAATGAGCAGTTCTTC.

The V gene is TRBV5-6, the J gene TRBJ1-3; D possibly corresponds to TRBD1 (5 bases). The CDR3 is 14 amino acids. V was trimmed by 0 bases and J by 5 bases, leaving 9 bases between them. Germline loops: CDR1 SGHDT, CDR2 YYEEEE. The CDR3 loop reads CASSLGGRRNTIYF. In DNA form, the CDR3 reads TGTGCCAGCAGCTTGGGGGGGAGGCGAAACACCATATATTTT.

J is TRBJ2-2 and V is TRBV19; TRBD2 is a possible D gene (6 bases). Germline-derived CDR1 and CDR2 are LNHDA and SQIVND (reference sequence). This CDR3 comprises 16 residues. The V end lost 7 bases, the J end lost 1 base, and 16 bases lay between the germline ends. CDR3 region: CASTQRLVQNTGELFF. The CDR3 nucleotides are TGTGCCAGTACCCAAAGACTAGTACAGAACACCGGGGAGCTGTTTTTT.

The chain links TRBV19 to TRBJ2-3; D remains ambiguous. CDR1 is LNHDA, CDR2 SQIVND, per germline (reference sequence). V was cut by 6 bases and J by 9 bases, with 10 bases left in between. The CDR3 length is 11 residues. CDR3 residues: CASSLRTTQYF. In nucleotides, the CDR3 is TGTGCCAGTAGCCTTAGAACCACGCAGTATTTT.

Comments on this clone: One junction end does not reproduce the germline sequence, and a read error may be involved. This chain uses TRBV7-9 with TRBJ2-7; TRBD2 matches at 7 bases. Germline lookup yields CDR1 SEHNR and CDR2 FQNEAQ (reference sequence). The CDR3 covers 15 residues. The DNA for the CDR3 is TGTTCCAGCAGCTTAAACGGGCTAGCGGTAATGGAGCAGTACTTC. It translates to CSSSLNGLAVMEQYF.

The chain is built from TRBV29-1 and TRBJ2-3; 7 nucleotides align to TRBD1. Germline V CDR1 and CDR2: SQVTM, ANQGSEA. CDR3 length: 13 residues. Trimming cost V 7 bases and J 6 bases; bases outside gene matches: 10. The CDR3 DNA follows: TGCAGCGCCACGGGACAGTTAACCGATACGCAGTATTTT. It encodes CSATGQLTDTQYF.

The V call is TRBV11-2, the J call TRBJ2-2; a weak D match, TRBD2 (6 bases). The germline V gene has CDR1 SGHAT and CDR2 FQNNGV. The CDR3 has 18 amino acids. Trimming stripped 5 bases from V and 0 bases from J, with 19 bases between. The CDR3 is CASSPTWGSGPNTGELFF. For the CDR3, the DNA is TGTGCCAGCAGCCCCACGTGGGGTAGCGGTCCGAACACCGGGGAGCTGTTTTTT.

This chain joins TRBV19 and TRBJ1-2, with D tentatively TRBD1 (5 bases). The CDR3 is 14 amino acids. The germline CDR1 and CDR2 sequences are LNHDA and SQIVND (reference sequence). The ends were cut back, 7 bases at V and 5 bases at J, with 17 bases in the middle. The CDR3 is CASKAGQKSYGYTF. Here the CDR3 DNA reads TGTGCCAGTAAGGCCGGACAAAAAAGTTATGGCTACACCTTC.